This is a list of T cell receptor beta chains from one sample in a study of regulatory dendritic cells for organ transplantation. Antigen specificity for these receptors is unknown. Measured with immunoSEQ multiplex PCR; TCRdb has only the in-frame clones, and not every one. The sample lists about 20,000 clones, more than 60% occurring once. Source material: memory CD4+ T cells from blood cultured with regulatory dendritic cells. These receptor sequences come from a human donor in good health. Both conserved end residues are part of each CDR3. Clone size is stated in some rows and not others, as once, few, many or a class when expanded.

clone_size v_call cdr3_aa
- TRBV7-2 CASSSGLVPPEQYF
once TRBV28 CASSSTTGGSEQYF
- TRBV9 CASSAILTGGITDTQYF
- TRBV19 CASSINVGAGTGGYTF
- TRBV6-1 CASRSQGRYQPQHF
- TRBV18 CASSPGLSLAGELFF
- TRBV18 CASSPFQSSNTNYEQYF
- TRBV4-2 CASSQVAGLTDTQYF
once TRBV5-5 CASRPIDSNTGELFF
- TRBV7-2 CASSLEPANNEQFF
- TRBV4-2 CASSKGLAGGPGFGTDTQYF
- TRBV7-9 CASLGDRGSGANVLTF